Below are 8 T cell receptor beta chains sequenced from a single sample in a study of human T cells and chemical hapten exposure. As for time point: patch test 3, about 24 weeks after DPC sensitization. Treatment denoted: therapeutic diphenylcyclopropenone sensitization with weekly scalp DPC. TCRdb re-called the RACE reads through MiXCR, storing one row per CDR3 protein. The table includes over 55,000 distinct CDR3 sequences, around 10% detected once. The sequenced sample was whole blood, obtained in connection with sensitization to the hapten diphenylcyclopropenone (DPC). All receptors derive from a woman aged 45 to 65 with alopecia areata. Some clones in this sample may be carry-over from other donors' samples.

This clonotype was counted ten times or more. The J gene is TRBJ1-1, the V gene TRBV28; D is possibly TRBD1 (5 bases). From germline, CDR1 is MDHEN and CDR2 SYDVKM. CDR3 length: 18 residues. With 3 bases removed from V and 0 bases from J, the gap between germline ends came to 20 bases. CDR3 in amino acids: CASSLGRLLNRMNTEAFF. For the CDR3, the DNA is TGTGCCAGCAGTTTGGGTCGCCTCCTAAACAGGATGAACACTGAAGCTTTCTTT.

The chain has TRBV18 and TRBJ1-4, with D unresolved. V lost 0 bases to trimming and J lost 6 bases, with 11 bases between them. The CDR3 spans 15 residues. The germline V gene encodes CDR1 KGHSH and CDR2 LQKENI. This CDR3 is CASSPPGLFDEKLFF. CDR3 nucleotide sequence: TGTGCCAGCTCACCACCAGGTCTTTTCGATGAAAAACTGTTTTTT.

The rearrangement uses TRBV10-3 and TRBJ2-7, with D unclear. The V end lost 3 bases, the J end lost 9 bases, and 9 bases lay between the germline ends. The germline V gene encodes CDR1 ENHRY and CDR2 SYGVKD. The CDR3 has 11 amino acids. CDR3 sequence (DNA): TGTGCCATCAGTGACCCGGACCGGCAGTACTTC. Translated: CAISDPDRQYF.

This clonotype was observed a few times. This rearrangement joins TRBV7-6 to TRBJ2-1; the D is unclear. V was shortened by 1 base and J by 3 bases, with 16 bases between the two germline ends. CDR1 SGHVS and CDR2 FNYEAQ come from the germline V gene. This CDR3 comprises 17 residues. This CDR3 reads CASSLDRWTLFYNEQFF. As DNA, the CDR3 is TGTGCCAGCAGCTTAGACCGGTGGACGCTATTCTACAATGAGCAGTTCTTC.

This clonotype was recorded at least ten times. The V gene is TRBV6-1, the J gene TRBJ2-7; D is ambiguous. This CDR3 spans 13 amino acids. V was pared by 6 bases and J by 3 bases, with 12 bases between. CDR1 is MNHNS and CDR2 is SASEGT in the germline V gene. The CDR3 is CASSTRDNYEQYF. In DNA, the CDR3 is TGTGCCAGCAGCACCCGAGACAACTACGAGCAGTACTTC.

CDR3 sequence (DNA): TGTGCCAGCAGGAGACAGGGGTCACAAGAGACCCAGTACTTC. It encodes CASRRQGSQETQYF. The genes are TRBV5-4 and TRBJ2-5; 8 bases match TRBD1. J gave up 2 bases and V 5 bases, and 5 bases lay outside the gene matches. Germline CDR1 is SGHNT and CDR2 is YYREEE (reference sequence). The CDR3 sequence is 14 residues long.

The chain links TRBV5-1 to TRBJ2-7; possibly TRBD1 for D (5 bases). There are 16 residues in the CDR3. CDR1 and CDR2 from the germline V gene are SGHRS and YFSETQ. Trimming stripped 4 bases from V and 0 bases from J, with 17 bases between. The DNA for the CDR3 is TGCGCCAGCAGCCACGGGCAGGGCCCCCCCTCCTACGAGCAGTACTTC. This encodes CASSHGQGPPSYEQYF.

J is TRBJ1-1 and V is TRBV15, with 8 bases identical to TRBD1. The germline CDR1 and CDR2 sequences are LNHNV and YYDKDF (reference sequence). The CDR3 loop spans 16 amino acids. Unmatched junction bases numbered 11, after V lost 2 bases and J lost 6 bases. The CDR3 bases are TGTGCCACCAGCAGATACTTCGACAGGGGCGGTCCTGAAGCTTTCTTT. Amino acids: CATSRYFDRGGPEAFF.